One sample yielded the 15 T cell receptor beta chains listed below, sequenced in a study of CD8 T cells in ankylosing spondylitis. General study results and limits: One TCR beta motif, made up of seven to nine highly homologous variants, appeared characteristic of ankylosing spondylitis blood.

A single record per CDR3 protein comes from TCRdb applying MiXCR to the 5' RACE reads. The data contain about 440,000 distinct CDR3 sequences, 15% to 20% of them singletons. No cognate antigen is known for these TCRs. The sequencing input was blood, either unsorted or a sorted T cell fraction (not recorded which). The origin of the receptors is a male donor with ankylosing spondylitis.

V and J are TRBV20-1 and TRBJ2-3; 8 bases agree with TRBD1. The V gene end was trimmed by 5 bases and the J gene end by 3 bases; junction bases not matched to a gene: 7. From germline, CDR1 is DFQATT and CDR2 SNEGSKA (reference sequence). There are 14 residues in the CDR3. CDR3 in amino acids: CSAQGQGRTDTQYF. CDR3 DNA: TGCAGTGCTCAAGGACAGGGTCGGACAGATACGCAGTATTTT.

This clonotype was observed a few times. This rearrangement joins TRBV20-1 to TRBJ2-1, with TRBD2 as a possible D gene (7 bases). Trimming took off 6 bases at V and 2 bases at J, with 14 bases between the two ends. Germline values: CDR1 DFQATT, CDR2 SNEGSKA (reference sequence). This CDR3 has 14 amino acids. This CDR3 reads CSAGGGDAYNEQFF. The CDR3 bases are TGCAGTGCAGGGGGGGGAGACGCCTACAATGAGCAGTTCTTC.

There are many counts of this clonotype. A read error may produce the germline difference seen at one junction end. This sequence joins TRBV7-7 and TRBJ2-5; 9 nucleotides agree with TRBD2. From germline, CDR1 is SSHAT and CDR2 FNYEAQ (reference sequence). The CDR3 is made up of 14 amino acids. The CDR3 sequence: CASSLAGDQETQYF. The CDR3 DNA reads as TGTGCTAGCAGCTTAGCGGGGGACCAAGAGACCCAGTACTTC.

The rearrangement joins TRBV5-1 to TRBJ2-1; 7 positions match TRBD1. With 5 bases clipped from V and 10 bases from J, the junction kept 15 bases outside the gene matches. The CDR3 runs to 15 residues. Germline CDR1 and CDR2: SGHRS and YFSETQ. CDR3 sequence reads: CASSPGTKGASEQFF. CDR3 nucleotides: TGCGCCAGCAGTCCGGGGACCAAGGGGGCATCGGAGCAGTTCTTC.

The chain recombines TRBV5-1 with TRBJ1-5; D possibly corresponds to TRBD1 (5 bases). Trimming left V 0 bases short and J 4 bases short, with 11 bases between. The germline CDR1 and CDR2 sequences are SGHRS and YFSETQ. This CDR3 region has 15 residues. The CDR3, as DNA: TGCGCCAGCAGCTTGGCCGTGGGGCCGAATCAGCCCCAGCATTTT. This gives the protein CASSLAVGPNQPQHF. Full variable domain (missing parts from reference TRBV5-1 and TRBJ1-5): KAGVTQTPRYLIKTRGQQVTLSCSPISGHRSVSWYQQTPGQGLQFLFEYFSETQRNKGNFPGRFSGRQFSNSRSEMNVSTLELGDSALYLCASSLAVGPNQPQHFGDGTRLSIL.

This clonotype was found a few times. The V gene is TRBV18, the J gene TRBJ2-1; 9 bases line up with TRBD2. The CDR3 has 16 amino acids. Germline trimming cut 6 bases from V and 2 bases from J; bases unmatched to any gene: 8. The germline gives CDR1 KGHSH, CDR2 LQKENI. CDR3 amino acids: CASSSGTSITYNEQFF. CDR3 DNA: TGTGCCAGCTCTTCCGGGACTAGCATTACCTACAATGAGCAGTTCTTC.

The gene calls are TRBV28 and TRBJ2-7; no clear D. There are 13 residues in the CDR3. The ends were cut back, 1 base at V and 7 bases at J, with 11 bases in the middle. CDR1 is MDHEN, CDR2 SYDVKM, per germline. Here the CDR3 DNA reads TGTGCCAGCAGTTTATTTGACACCGGGGAGCAGTACTTC. It codes for CASSLFDTGEQYF.

This clonotype showed up many times. The chain combines TRBV6-1 with TRBJ2-2, with D possibly TRBD1 on 6 matching bases. Germline assignment: CDR1 MNHNS and CDR2 SASEGT. V was cut by 5 bases and J by 6 bases, with 19 bases left in between. The CDR3 spans 16 residues. CDR3 bases: TGTGCCAGCAGTCCCCGACCAGGGGTGCGCGCCGGGGAGCTGTTTTTT. Translating gives CASSPRPGVRAGELFF.

With respect to this clonotype: At one end the junction does not follow the germline gene, possibly because of a read error. V gene TRBV28 combines with J gene TRBJ1-6; TRBD1 matches at 10 bases. The CDR3 is made up of 12 amino acids. From germline, CDR1 is MDHEN and CDR2 SYDVKM. For the CDR3, the DNA is TGTGCCAGCAGGACAGGGGGCTCACCCCCCCACTTT. Amino acids: CASRTGGSPPHF.

The count of this clonotype is one. The gene calls are TRBV7-2 and TRBJ2-5, with TRBD1 as a possible D gene (6 bases). Trimming removed 4 bases from V and 5 bases from J, with 14 bases in between. The CDR3 consists of 14 residues. Germline V CDR1 and CDR2: SGHTA, FQGNSA. In DNA form, the CDR3 reads TGTGCCAGCAGCTCCCATGGGGGCGGCGAGACCCAGTACTTC. Its translation: CASSSHGGGETQYF.

This clonotype was observed a handful of times. The V gene is TRBV20-1, the J gene TRBJ1-5, with D maybe TRBD1 (6 bases). The CDR3 is made up of 14 amino acids. Germline CDR1 and CDR2: DFQATT and SNEGSKA (reference sequence). The ends were cut back, 6 bases at V and 3 bases at J, with 15 bases in the middle. In DNA, the CDR3 is TGCAGTGCCGGAGGAGGGGGGAACAATCAGCCCCAGCATTTT. Translation gives CSAGGGGNNQPQHF.

This clonotype was seen only a few times. CDR3 DNA: TGTGCCAGCAGTTTAGGAGGGGTCTTGACCGGGGAGCTGTTTTTT. This encodes CASSLGGVLTGELFF. The chain joins TRBV28 to TRBJ2-2; TRBD2 might be the D (6 bases). Trimming took 2 bases from V and 5 from J, leaving 12 bases between them. The CDR3 contains 15 residues. CDR1 and CDR2 from the germline V gene are MDHEN and SYDVKM.

This clonotype was detected only a few times. This sequence joins TRBV20-1 and TRBJ2-7, with D maybe TRBD2 (6 bases). This CDR3 is 11 amino acids long. Germline values: CDR1 DFQATT, CDR2 SNEGSKA (reference sequence). V was trimmed by 1 base and J by 6 bases, leaving 7 bases between them. The CDR3 loop reads CSARVGGEQYF. The DNA for the CDR3 is TGCAGTGCTAGAGTGGGAGGCGAGCAGTACTTC.

This clonotype was counted ten times or more. V gene TRBV12-3 or TRBV12-4 combines with J gene TRBJ2-5; D not certain. V gave up 5 bases and J gave up 5 bases, with 6 bases separating them. CDR3 length equals 11 residues. This CDR3 is CASSQRETQYF. In DNA, the CDR3 is TGTGCCAGCAGTCAAAGGGAGACCCAGTACTTC.

The chain recombines TRBV2 with TRBJ2-7; 8 nucleotides align to TRBD1. The CDR3 runs 14 residues. J lost 5 bases, V lost 6 bases, and 9 bases had no gene match. Germline assignment: CDR1 SNHLY and CDR2 FYNNEI. CDR3 DNA: TGTGCCAGCAGCCGGGGCCAGGGGGCCGACGAGCAGTACTTC. It specifies CASSRGQGADEQYF.